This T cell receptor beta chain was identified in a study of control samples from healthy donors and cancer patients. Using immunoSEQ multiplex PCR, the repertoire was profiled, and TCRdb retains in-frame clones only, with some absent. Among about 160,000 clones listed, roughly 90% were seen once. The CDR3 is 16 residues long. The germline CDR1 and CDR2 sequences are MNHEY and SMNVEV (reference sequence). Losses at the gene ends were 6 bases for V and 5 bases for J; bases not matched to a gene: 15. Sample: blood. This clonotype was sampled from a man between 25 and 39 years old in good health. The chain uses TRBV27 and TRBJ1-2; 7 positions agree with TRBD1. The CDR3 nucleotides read TGTGCCAGCAGCGACAGGGTCCCTATCCCTCTATATGGCTACACCTTC. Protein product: CASSDRVPIPLYGYTF.